A single sample is the source of the 32 T cell receptor beta chains below, sequenced in a study of control samples from healthy donors and cancer patients (dated by TCRdb to 2020 to 2022). The library relied on the immunoSEQ multiplex PCR assay. What TCRdb holds here is the immuneACCESS table cut down to in-frame rearrangements. Part of the clones is not present; checked against another copy, under half of the missing clones reflect an unresolved V gene, and the others are unexplained. The sample table holds about 79,000 clones, of which 93% were seen once. About 1.3% of the sample comes from the top ten. Sequencing was carried out using PBMCs. These receptors were obtained from a woman aged 35 to 49 with lung cancer.

This chain joins TRBV29-1 and TRBJ2-1; D may match TRBD1 or TRBD2 (6 bases each). Germline CDR1 reads SQVTM; CDR2 reads ANQGSEA. V lost 4 bases to trimming and J lost 7 bases, with 11 bases between them. The CDR3 length is 12 residues. This chain's CDR3 is CSVGGGGNEQFF. In DNA form, the CDR3 reads TGCAGCGTTGGAGGAGGGGGGAATGAGCAGTTCTTC.

J is TRBJ1-4 and V is TRBV15, with D possibly TRBD1 on 6 matching bases. The CDR3 contains 17 residues. V was trimmed by 4 bases and J by 5 bases, leaving 20 bases between them. Germline V gives CDR1 LNHNV, CDR2 YYDKDF (reference sequence). This CDR3 is CATSKDRSTPLNEKLFF. DNA of the CDR3: TGTGCCACCAGCAAGGACAGATCGACCCCCTTGAATGAAAAACTGTTTTTT.

In this sample, this clone turned up a few times. The chain couples TRBV5-6 to TRBJ2-5, with D tentatively TRBD1 (6 bases). Germline CDR1 reads SGHDT; CDR2 reads YYEEEE. Trimming removed 0 bases at V and 5 bases at J, with 8 bases between. The CDR3 length is 13 residues. The CDR3 is CASSLGGQETQYF. CDR3 bases: TGTGCCAGCAGCTTGGGGGGGCAGGAGACCCAGTACTTC.

The chain joins TRBV19 to TRBJ2-7; 10 bases are shared with TRBD2. From germline, CDR1 is LNHDA and CDR2 SQIVND (reference sequence). This CDR3 spans 14 amino acids. Trimming cost V 9 bases and J 3 bases; bases outside gene matches: 8. DNA of the CDR3: TGTGCCAGCGGTGAGCGGGGGGGCGTCTACGAGCAGTACTTC. It encodes CASGERGGVYEQYF.

The V call is TRBV2, the J call TRBJ1-4; TRBD1 agrees at 10 bases. V was clipped by 2 bases and J by 6 bases; unmatched bases: 3. There are 15 residues in the CDR3. Germline assignment: CDR1 SNHLY and CDR2 FYNNEI. The CDR3 nucleotides read TGTGCCAGCAGTGAAAGCGGGACAGGGGATGAAAAACTGTTTTTT. Amino acids: CASSESGTGDEKLFF. Based on the CDR3 plus reference TRBV2 and TRBJ1-4, the full variable domain is EPEVTQTPSHQVTQMGQEVILRCVPISNHLYFYWYRQILGQKVEFLVSFYNNEISEKSEIFDDQFSVERPDGSNFTLKIRSTKLEDSAMYFCASSESGTGDEKLFFGSGTQLSVL.

The chain combines TRBV5-1 with TRBJ1-6; 12 positions match TRBD1. V lost 4 bases to trimming and J lost 9 bases; unmatched junction nucleotides: 2. From germline, CDR1 is SGHRS and CDR2 YFSETQ. The CDR3 spans 14 residues. CDR3 DNA sequence: TGCGCCAGCAGCCCGGGACAGGGGGCTTCACCCCTCCACTTT. This codes for CASSPGQGASPLHF.

The chain employs TRBV11-3 and TRBJ1-2; 8 nucleotides line up with TRBD1. V lost 2 bases and J lost 1; bases outside the gene matches: 9. The germline CDR1 and CDR2 sequences are SGHNT and YENEEA. This CDR3 comprises 17 residues. The CDR3 here is CASSLRGQGTFNYGYTF. As DNA, the CDR3 is TGTGCCAGCAGCTTAAGAGGACAGGGCACCTTTAACTATGGCTACACCTTC.

V is TRBV7-9 and J is TRBJ1-5, with D perhaps matching TRBD1 (5 bases). Between the trimmed V and J ends, which lost 3 bases and 5 bases, there was a span of 8 bases. The CDR3 has 13 residues. The V gene's germline CDR1 is SEHNR and CDR2 FQNEAQ (reference sequence). DNA for the CDR3: TGTGCCAGCAGCTTTTGGGGGGATCAGCCCCAGCATTTT. Translated, it gives CASSFWGDQPQHF.

This clone showed up just once. This chain joins TRBV6-5 and TRBJ1-2; D may be TRBD1 (5 bases). The CDR3 runs 14 residues. From germline, CDR1 is MNHEY and CDR2 SVGAGI. V was cut by 0 bases and J by 7 bases, with 12 bases left in between. CDR3 sequence reads: CASSYSYRSGGYTF. The CDR3 DNA reads TGTGCCAGCAGTTACTCTTACAGGTCGGGTGGCTACACCTTC.

The rearrangement joins TRBV6-2 or TRBV6-3 to TRBJ1-6, with TRBD1 matching over 7 bases. This CDR3 region has 16 residues. With V trimmed by 2 bases and J by 7 bases, 8 bases remained unmatched. CDR1 is MNHEY, CDR2 SVGEGT, per germline. Here the CDR3 reads CASSYPTGARNSPLHF. The CDR3 DNA reads TGTGCCAGCAGTTACCCTACAGGGGCGAGAAATTCACCCCTCCACTTT.

CDR3 protein: CASSITLAAEFNEQFF. The DNA for the CDR3 is TGTGCCAGCAGCATCACACTAGCGGCGGAATTCAATGAGCAGTTCTTC. This chain links TRBV4-2 with TRBJ2-1; 8 nucleotides line up with TRBD2. After removal of 5 bases from V and 6 bases from J, the junction contained 12 bases not matched to a gene. In germline, CDR1 is LGHNA, CDR2 YNFKEQ. The CDR3 loop spans 16 amino acids.

The V call is TRBV7-6, the J call TRBJ2-5; D is undetermined. Germline loops: CDR1 SGHVS, CDR2 FNYEAQ. This CDR3 spans 13 amino acids. V was cut by 1 base and J by 4 bases, with 7 bases left in between. Here the CDR3 DNA reads TGTGCCAGCAGCTTAGTGGCGGTAGAGACCCAGTACTTC. It codes for CASSLVAVETQYF.

The CDR3 is CASSPLQGNSEAFF. Here the CDR3 DNA reads TGTGCCAGCAGCCCTCTTCAGGGTAACTCTGAAGCTTTCTTT. This sequence joins TRBV11-3 and TRBJ1-1, with D possibly matching TRBD1 (5 bases). Trimming stripped 5 bases from V and 6 bases from J, with 16 bases between. Germline V gene data show CDR1 as SGHNT and CDR2 as YENEEA. This CDR3 contains 14 residues.

The CDR3 reads CASSLSSNGYTF. In DNA form, the CDR3 reads TGTGCCAGCAGCTTAAGCAGTAATGGCTACACCTTC. The V and J genes are TRBV7-9 and TRBJ1-2; D not resolved. The V gene lost 2 bases and the J gene lost 6 bases, with 7 bases spanning the gap. CDR1 is SEHNR, CDR2 FQNEAQ, per germline (reference sequence). CDR3 length: 12 residues.

The chain uses TRBV3-1 (or the pseudogene TRBV3-2) and TRBJ2-2; D is undetermined. The CDR3 extends over 13 amino acids. V was pared by 0 bases and J by 6 bases, with 5 bases between. CDR1 and CDR2 from the germline V gene are LGHDT and YNNKEL (reference sequence). Written as DNA, the CDR3 is TGTGCCAGCAGCCAAGATCGGGCCGGGGAGCTGTTTTTT. It encodes CASSQDRAGELFF.

This rearrangement joins TRBV19 to TRBJ1-1; D not resolved. In germline, CDR1 is LNHDA, CDR2 SQIVND (reference sequence). Trimming removed 7 bases at V and 0 bases at J, with 12 bases between. This CDR3 comprises 14 residues. CDR3 nucleotides: TGTGCCAGTAATAGTCCGGGGATGAACACTGAAGCTTTCTTT. As protein: CASNSPGMNTEAFF.

This clone was observed a single time. The rearrangement uses TRBV28 and TRBJ1-1; a possible D gene is TRBD1 (5 bases). CDR1 is MDHEN and CDR2 is SYDVKM in the germline V gene. The CDR3 is 13 residues long. V gave up 7 bases and J gave up 1 base, with 10 bases separating them. In nucleotides, the CDR3 is TGTGCCAGCATCATGGACACGAACACTGAAGCTTTCTTT. Residues: CASIMDTNTEAFF.

The rearrangement uses TRBV6-5 and TRBJ2-7; D gene uncertain. V lost 8 bases and J 7 bases, leaving 15 bases between the germline ends. The CDR3 is 12 amino acids. Germline CDR1 is MNHEY and CDR2 is SVGAGI. CDR3 nucleotide sequence: TGTGCCAGCTCCCCAACCGCCCGGGAGCAGTACTTC. This codes for CASSPTAREQYF.

The V gene is TRBV30, the J gene TRBJ2-7; no definite D call. CDR3 length equals 14 residues. The V gene's germline CDR1 is GTSNPN and CDR2 SVGIG (reference sequence). V lost 0 bases and J 2 bases, leaving 11 bases between the germline ends. CDR3 bases: TGTGCCTGGAGTGTGGGCGGCCTAACCTACGAGCAGTACTTC. Protein: CAWSVGGLTYEQYF. Together with reference TRBV30 and TRBJ2-7, the CDR3 gives the full variable domain: SQTIHQWPATLVQPVGSPLSLECTVEGTSNPNLYWYRQAAGRGLQLLFYSVGIGQISSEVPQNLSASRPQDRQFILSSKKLLLSDSGFYLCAWSVGGLTYEQYFGPGTRLTVT.

This clone was recorded once. The V gene is TRBV5-1, the J gene TRBJ1-1; 7 nucleotides line up with TRBD1. The length of the CDR3 is 17 residues. The germline CDR1 and CDR2 sequences are SGHRS and YFSETQ. J lost 1 base, V lost 2 bases, and 11 bases had no gene match. CDR3 region: CASSFMGRQGWNTEAFF. In DNA, the CDR3 is TGCGCCAGCAGCTTTATGGGGCGACAGGGATGGAACACTGAAGCTTTCTTT.

This clone has only one observation. This rearrangement joins TRBV7-9 to TRBJ1-2, with 10 nucleotides matching TRBD1. CDR1 SEHNR and CDR2 FQNEAQ come from the germline V gene (reference sequence). V gave up 4 bases and J gave up 3 bases; unmatched junction bases: 14. This CDR3 region has 18 residues. In DNA, the CDR3 is TGTGCCAGCAGCTCTAGCATGAGAGGGACAGGGGTCGACTATGGCTACACCTTC. Residues: CASSSSMRGTGVDYGYTF. Using reference TRBV7-9 and TRBJ1-2 for the parts outside the CDR3, the full variable domain is DTGVSQNPRHKITKRGQNVTFRCDPISEHNRLYWYRQTLGQGPEFLTYFQNEAQLEKSRLLSDRFSAERPKGSFSTLEIQRTEQGDSAMYLCASSSSMRGTGVDYGYTFGSGTRLTVV.

This chain connects TRBV3-1 (or the pseudogene TRBV3-2) to TRBJ1-4; a possible D gene is TRBD1 (6 bases). The CDR3 has 14 residues. Trimming took 0 bases from V and 8 from J, leaving 10 bases between them. Per the germline V gene, CDR1 is LGHDT and CDR2 is YNNKEL (reference sequence). For the CDR3, the DNA is TGTGCCAGCAGCCAAGAACAGGGAGGAGAAAAACTGTTTTTT. Encoded protein: CASSQEQGGEKLFF.

This chain links TRBV11-2 with TRBJ2-7; D is perhaps TRBD2 (6 bases). Germline assignment: CDR1 SGHAT and CDR2 FQNNGV. V was clipped by 0 bases and J by 3 bases, with 15 bases between them. The CDR3 is made up of 16 amino acids. The CDR3 DNA sequence: TGTGCCAGCAGCTTAGATATCGGCGGGGAGGACTACGAGCAGTACTTC. Its protein is CASSLDIGGEDYEQYF.

The chain couples TRBV3-1 (or the pseudogene TRBV3-2) to TRBJ1-2; D remains ambiguous. V gave up 3 bases and J gave up 8 bases, with 10 bases separating them. Germline CDR1 LGHDT, CDR2 YNNKEL (reference sequence). The CDR3 loop spans 12 amino acids. In DNA, the CDR3 is TGTGCCAGCAGCCACTCAGTCGAGGGCTACACCTTC. It codes for CASSHSVEGYTF.

The J gene is TRBJ1-1, the V gene TRBV5-1; 8 nucleotides line up with TRBD1. V was clipped by 4 bases and J by 3 bases; unmatched bases: 11. This CDR3 contains 16 residues. Looked up from germline, CDR1 is SGHRS and CDR2 is YFSETQ. The CDR3 nucleotides read TGCGCCAGCAGCGCGCGGACAGGGTATGGGGACACTGAAGCTTTCTTT. It specifies CASSARTGYGDTEAFF.

This chain links TRBV27 with TRBJ2-7, with TRBD1 matching 7 bases. V trimming: 3 bases; J trimming: 3 bases; junction bases outside the gene matches: 14. Germline-derived CDR1 and CDR2 are MNHEY and SMNVEV (reference sequence). The CDR3 is 17 amino acids. The CDR3 region has the DNA TGTGCCAGCAGTTTTAAGGATCCGGACAGGTCCCTCTACGAGCAGTACTTC. Encoded protein: CASSFKDPDRSLYEQYF.

This chain uses TRBV4-1 with TRBJ2-7; 8 bases are a match to TRBD1. Trimming cost V 1 base and J 4 bases; bases outside gene matches: 9. The CDR3 covers 16 residues. The germline V gene encodes CDR1 MGHRA and CDR2 YSYEKL. CDR3: CASSQGQGANFYEQYF. CDR3 nucleotide sequence: TGCGCCAGCAGCCAAGGGCAGGGGGCTAACTTTTACGAGCAGTACTTC.

This chain links TRBV2 with TRBJ2-7; D possibly corresponds to TRBD1 (6 bases). CDR1 is SNHLY, CDR2 FYNNEI, per germline. V was pared by 8 bases and J by 0 bases, with 14 bases between. The CDR3 is 14 amino acids. The DNA of the CDR3 is TGTGCCAGCGAACAGGGCCCGACCTCCTACGAGCAGTACTTC. Amino acids: CASEQGPTSYEQYF.

This clone was counted between two and nine times. This chain uses TRBV6-1 with TRBJ1-5, with D tentatively TRBD1 (5 bases). Germline lookup yields CDR1 MNHNS and CDR2 SASEGT. V lost 3 bases and J lost 6, with 9 bases in between. The CDR3 covers 13 residues. Here the CDR3 DNA reads TGTGCCAGCAGTGATGGGGGGGTTCAGCCCCAGCATTTT. This codes for CASSDGGVQPQHF.

The rearrangement uses TRBV13 and TRBJ1-1; D ambiguous. The CDR3 covers 14 residues. V lost 4 bases to trimming and J lost 4 bases, with 13 bases between them. In germline, CDR1 is PRHDT, CDR2 FYEKMQ (reference sequence). The CDR3 sequence is CASSSSPGGTEAFF. The CDR3 DNA sequence: TGTGCCAGCAGCTCTTCCCCAGGAGGCACTGAAGCTTTCTTT.

J is TRBJ1-2 and V is TRBV6-5; no reliable D call. The CDR3 spans 14 residues. CDR1 MNHEY and CDR2 SVGAGI come from the germline V gene. V gave up 6 bases and J gave up 2 bases, with 13 bases separating them. DNA of the CDR3: TGTGCCAGCAGCCTCCGGGAAGGAAACTATGGCTACACCTTC. Its protein product is CASSLREGNYGYTF.

The CDR3 bases are TGTGCCAGCGGGTCCGGACAGGGGGCCAGAGAAGGTGAAAAACTGTTTTTT. It specifies CASGSGQGAREGEKLFF. The chain recombines TRBV27 with TRBJ1-4; 11 bases are a match to TRBD1. This CDR3 is 17 amino acids long. Trimming removed 8 bases from V and 7 bases from J; junction bases left unmatched: 15. The V gene's germline CDR1 is MNHEY and CDR2 SMNVEV (reference sequence).